This T cell receptor (beta chain) was identified during a study of T-cell reconstitution after alpha-beta-depleted transplantation in children. This clonotype occurred many times. Trimming left V 3 bases short and J 0 bases short, with 6 bases between. The CDR3 runs to 13 residues. CDR1 ENHRY and CDR2 SYGVKD come from the germline V gene. Library preparation (for TCRbeta) was performed with unique molecular identifiers. One entry per CDR3 protein, called by TCRdb with MiXCR from the PCR reads. The data contain 280,000 or so distinct CDR3 sequences, about 9.9% of them singletons. Source: peripheral blood, taken 180 days after TCRalphabeta/CD19-depleted stem cell transplant. This receptor was identified in a male patient aged 2 to 10 who had a stem cell transplant for chronic granulomatous disease, so the T cells may come from the graft donor. This chain links TRBV10-3 with TRBJ2-7; the D is unclear. CDR3 loop: CAISDNLSYEQYF. The DNA for the CDR3 is TGTGCCATCAGTGACAACCTCTCCTACGAGCAGTACTTC.